The 9 T cell receptor beta chains below were found in one sample sequenced in a study of cytomegalovirus exposure and HLA in healthy donors. A multiplex PCR was run with 60 Vbeta primers and 13 Jbeta primers. Sequencing was performed with immunoSEQ multiplex PCR; in TCRdb, only in-frame clones are kept and a portion is missing. Among about 150,000 clones, roughly 80% were seen once, and the ten largest hold approximately 3%. Specimen: PBMCs. All receptors derive from a male donor in good health and CMV-seronegative.

This rearrangement joins TRBV6-5 to TRBJ2-5; TRBD1 matches 12 bases. This CDR3 has 14 amino acids. Germline values: CDR1 MNHEY, CDR2 SVGAGI. V was pared by 8 bases and J by 7 bases, with 8 bases of the junction left unmatched. CDR3 region: CASAVTGQGATQYF. CDR3 coding DNA: TGTGCCAGCGCCGTCACGGGACAGGGGGCGACCCAGTACTTC.

V and J are TRBV5-6 and TRBJ2-1; 8 bases line up with TRBD1. The CDR3 is made up of 18 amino acids. Germline trimming cut 6 bases from V and 2 bases from J; bases unmatched to any gene: 16. Germline V gene data show CDR1 as SGHDT and CDR2 as YYEEEE. CDR3 sequence: CASTDFGTPGGAYNEQFF. DNA of the CDR3: TGTGCCAGCACCGACTTTGGGACTCCAGGGGGCGCCTACAATGAGCAGTTCTTC.

Note on this clone: Compared with germline, one end of the junction differs, possibly owing to a read error. The rearrangement uses TRBV6-1 and TRBJ2-7; 8 bases map to TRBD1. The CDR3 loop spans 15 amino acids. Per germline, CDR1 MNHNS and CDR2 SASEGT. The CDR3 sequence: CASSEEAGGSHEQYF. CDR3 coding DNA: TGTGCCAGCAGTGAAGAAGCAGGGGGCTCCCACGAGCAGTACTTC.

J is TRBJ2-3 and V is TRBV7-3, with D unresolved. V shed 2 bases and J shed 4 bases, with 7 bases lying between them. This CDR3 has 13 amino acids. The germline V gene has CDR1 SGHTA and CDR2 FQGTGA. CDR3 sequence reads: CASSLSIADTQYF. CDR3 bases: TGTGCCAGCAGCTTATCAATTGCAGATACGCAGTATTTT.

The chain employs TRBV19 and TRBJ2-2, with D maybe TRBD2 (5 bases). V lost 6 bases, J lost 3 bases, and 11 bases lay in between. Per germline, CDR1 LNHDA and CDR2 SQIVND (reference sequence). CDR3 size: 14 residues. For the CDR3, the DNA is TGTGCCAGTAGGGTTAGAGGGTACACCGGGGAGCTGTTTTTT. Its protein is CASRVRGYTGELFF.

This clone has a handful of counts. This chain connects TRBV27 to TRBJ2-1, with 9 bases fitting TRBD2. Germline V lookup: CDR1 MNHEY, CDR2 SMNVEV (reference sequence). This CDR3 has 16 amino acids. Trimming cost V 3 bases and J 4 bases; bases outside gene matches: 7. The CDR3 sequence: CASSFLTSGRYNEQFF. The CDR3 DNA reads TGTGCCAGCAGTTTCCTAACTAGCGGGCGTTACAATGAGCAGTTCTTC.

The rearrangement uses TRBV6-6 and TRBJ2-2; the D gene is possibly TRBD1 (6 bases). V was cut by 6 bases and J by 0 bases, with 11 bases left in between. Per the germline V gene, CDR1 is MNHNY and CDR2 is SVGAGI (reference sequence). The CDR3 is 15 residues long. The CDR3 DNA reads as TGTGCCAGCAGCATGGACAGAGCGAACACCGGGGAGCTGTTTTTT. The encoded protein is CASSMDRANTGELFF.

This chain connects TRBV6-5 to TRBJ2-2, with D possibly matching TRBD1 (5 bases). The germline V gene has CDR1 MNHEY and CDR2 SVGAGI. The germline V and J ends were trimmed by 0 bases and 1 base, with 6 bases remaining between them. This CDR3 has 15 amino acids. CDR3 sequence reads: CASSYSTGNTGELFF. CDR3 DNA sequence: TGTGCCAGCAGTTACTCAACAGGGAACACCGGGGAGCTGTTTTTT.

V gene TRBV28 combines with J gene TRBJ2-5; TRBD2 matches at 10 bases. The closer fit of TRBJ2-7 to the DNA end suggests the J call may be wrong. Germline V gives CDR1 MDHEN, CDR2 SYDVKM. This CDR3 region has 16 residues. CDR3 protein: CASSSEQLAGTYEQYF. Written as DNA, the CDR3 is TGTGCCAGCAGTTCGGAACAACTAGCGGGAACTTACGAGCAGTACTTC.